The 11 T cell receptor beta chains below come from one sample, sequenced in a study of Graves' ophthalmopathy and Graves' hyperthyroidism. Amplifying from RNA transcripts, the study obtained TCR beta CDR3 regions. First-round RT-PCR used HTBI primers; second-round multiplex PCR followed. Each CDR3 protein is one row after TCRdb ran MiXCR on the multiplex PCR reads. The sample lists roughly 400,000 distinct CDR3 sequences; approximately 20% were seen once. The sequenced material came from peripheral blood. The receptors shown here come from a woman between 18 and 29 years old with Graves' ophthalmopathy.

The rearrangement joins TRBV19 to TRBJ1-5; 7 nucleotides match TRBD1. The CDR3 has 16 amino acids. CDR1 and CDR2 from the germline V gene are LNHDA and SQIVND (reference sequence). Trimming removed 5 bases from V and 0 bases from J; junction bases left unmatched: 7. The CDR3 DNA sequence: TGTGCCAGTAGTCTCCGTGACAGGGATAGCAATCAGCCCCAGCATTTT. This codes for CASSLRDRDSNQPQHF.

This clonotype has only one observation. The chain employs TRBV6-5 and TRBJ2-7; D is ambiguous. Germline lookup yields CDR1 MNHEY and CDR2 SVGAGI. V lost 6 bases, J lost 2 bases, and 11 bases lay in between. The CDR3 has 13 residues. The CDR3 spells CASSYGATYEQYF. In nucleotides, the CDR3 is TGTGCCAGCAGCTACGGAGCAACCTACGAGCAGTACTTC.

This clonotype was counted ten times or more. The chain links TRBV10-3 to TRBJ2-5; D may be TRBD2 (5 bases). Looked up from germline, CDR1 is ENHRY and CDR2 is SYGVKD. The CDR3 is made up of 15 amino acids. Trimming stripped 3 bases from V and 2 bases from J, with 13 bases between. CDR3 sequence: CAISDTGLPQETQYF. CDR3 coding DNA: TGTGCCATCAGTGACACTGGACTCCCACAAGAGACCCAGTACTTC.

This sequence joins TRBV6-1 and TRBJ1-2; no clear D gene. Per germline, CDR1 MNHNS and CDR2 SASEGT. The V gene lost 4 bases and the J gene lost 7 bases, with 16 bases spanning the gap. The CDR3 is 14 residues long. The CDR3 loop reads CASSVGVPYAGYTF. The CDR3 coding sequence is TGTGCCAGCAGTGTGGGAGTCCCTTACGCTGGCTACACCTTC.

The table lists this clonotype with many counts. The gene calls are TRBV7-8 and TRBJ2-5; 9 nucleotides agree with TRBD1. Unmatched junction bases numbered 4, after V lost 1 base and J lost 4 bases. CDR1 and CDR2 (germline): SGHVS, FQNEAQ. The CDR3 runs to 15 residues. Here the CDR3 DNA reads TGTGCCAGCAGCTTAGTCGGGACAGGGCGAGAGACCCAGTACTTC. Protein sequence: CASSLVGTGRETQYF.

This clonotype was found many times. A clone one base away is much larger, so this may be a read error. The limits of the CDR3 on the DNA are not certain, so only TCRdb's listed CDR3 is given. The CDR3 reads CASSLQWGGGTETFF. V and J are TRBV5-5 and TRBJ1-1. In germline, CDR1 is SGHKS, CDR2 YYEKEE (reference sequence). The CDR3 is 15 residues long, counting both termini.

This clonotype was found many times. The V gene is TRBV2, the J gene TRBJ2-7; no clear D. V was shortened by 4 bases and J by 3 bases, with 13 bases between the two germline ends. CDR3 length: 14 residues. Germline V gene lookup returns CDR1 SNHLY and CDR2 FYNNEI. CDR3 sequence (DNA): TGTGCCAGCAGTGTAGGATTCCCGTACTACGAGCAGTACTTC. Translated: CASSVGFPYYEQYF. Filled out from reference TRBV2 and TRBJ2-7, the complete variable domain reads EPEVTQTPSHQVTQMGQEVILRCVPISNHLYFYWYRQILGQKVEFLVSFYNNEISEKSEIFDDQFSVERPDGSNFTLKIRSTKLEDSAMYFCASSVGFPYYEQYFGPGTRLTVT.

This clonotype showed up many times. The rearrangement joins TRBV2 to TRBJ2-2; D might be TRBD2 (6 bases). This CDR3 region has 17 residues. The germline V and J ends were trimmed by 0 bases and 4 bases, with 15 bases remaining between them. Germline V gives CDR1 SNHLY, CDR2 FYNNEI. CDR3 nucleotides: TGTGCCAGCAGTGAAGCGGGACTCCGCCCCTTCACCGGGGAGCTGTTTTTT. Its protein product is CASSEAGLRPFTGELFF.

J is TRBJ2-5 and V is TRBV27; D is possibly TRBD2 (5 bases). The CDR3 has 14 residues. Trimming stripped 4 bases from V and 5 bases from J, with 14 bases between. Germline CDR1 reads MNHEY; CDR2 reads SMNVEV (reference sequence). The DNA of the CDR3 is TGTGCCAGCAGTTCAGGACTTTCTCTTGAGACCCAGTACTTC. This sequence encodes CASSSGLSLETQYF.

This clonotype appeared once. J is TRBJ2-5 and V is TRBV11-2, with D unresolved. The germline V gene has CDR1 SGHAT and CDR2 FQNNGV. The CDR3 extends over 11 amino acids. V was shortened by 5 bases and J by 5 bases, with 6 bases between the two germline ends. The CDR3 reads CASSAIETQYF. In DNA form, the CDR3 reads TGTGCCAGCAGCGCGATCGAGACCCAGTACTTC.

This clonotype was counted ten times or more. The CDR3 is CSAPGLRDEQYF. The CDR3 DNA follows: TGCAGTGCCCCGGGACTTCGGGACGAGCAGTACTTC. This chain links TRBV20-1 with TRBJ2-7; D is perhaps TRBD2 (6 bases). Per the germline V gene, CDR1 is DFQATT and CDR2 is SNEGSKA (reference sequence). Trimming shortened V by 6 bases and J by 5 bases, and 14 bases separated the two germline ends. The CDR3 has 12 amino acids.